This T cell receptor (beta chain) was identified during a study of T cells in Graves' hyperthyroidism and ophthalmopathy. The TCR beta CDR3 regions underwent amplification using RNA transcripts as the source. First-round RT-PCR targeting the TCR CDR3 was performed with the HTBI primer set. TCRdb reprocessed the multiplex PCR reads via MiXCR and lists one record per CDR3 protein. Of 500,000 to 550,000 distinct CDR3 sequences in the sample, roughly 20% are singletons; the top ten hold more than 25%. The germline V and J ends were trimmed by 2 bases and 0 bases, with 10 bases remaining between them. The CDR3 loop spans 14 amino acids. Per germline, CDR1 SQVTM and CDR2 ANQGSEA.

V usage is TRBV29-1 and J usage is TRBJ1-1; D unclear. The sequencing sample was made of blood. This sequence originates from a man younger than 35 with Graves' hyperthyroidism. CDR3 sequence reads: CSVERQFMNTEAFF. The CDR3 DNA sequence: TGCAGCGTTGAACGACAATTTATGAACACTGAAGCTTTCTTT.